The following is a T cell receptor beta chain sequence with its context. Germline trimming cut 3 bases from V and 3 bases from J; bases unmatched to any gene: 5. This CDR3 contains 15 residues. CDR1 SGHRS and CDR2 YFSETQ come from the germline V gene. This record comes from a study of patients and donors after allogeneic stem cell transplantation. One entry per CDR3 protein, called by TCRdb with MiXCR from the RT-PCR reads. The data hold approximately 24,000 distinct CDR3 sequences, with approximately 43% observed a single time. The sequence was collected from a human donor who was either an allogeneic HSCT recipient or a stem cell or donor lymphocyte infusion donor (not recorded which). It is not recorded whose cells these are; they may come from a transplant donor. The sequenced material came from blood, either unsorted or a sorted T cell fraction (not recorded which). The chain is built from TRBV5-1 and TRBJ2-3; 9 bases line up with TRBD1. CDR3 in DNA: TGCGCCAGCAGCTCGGACAGGGGTCCAACAGATACGCAGTATTTT. Translation gives CASSSDRGPTDTQYF. Full variable domain (rest looked up from reference TRBV5-1 and TRBJ2-3): KAGVTQTPRYLIKTRGQQVTLSCSPISGHRSVSWYQQTPGQGLQFLFEYFSETQRNKGNFPGRFSGRQFSNSRSEMNVSTLELGDSALYLCASSSDRGPTDTQYFGPGTRLTVL.